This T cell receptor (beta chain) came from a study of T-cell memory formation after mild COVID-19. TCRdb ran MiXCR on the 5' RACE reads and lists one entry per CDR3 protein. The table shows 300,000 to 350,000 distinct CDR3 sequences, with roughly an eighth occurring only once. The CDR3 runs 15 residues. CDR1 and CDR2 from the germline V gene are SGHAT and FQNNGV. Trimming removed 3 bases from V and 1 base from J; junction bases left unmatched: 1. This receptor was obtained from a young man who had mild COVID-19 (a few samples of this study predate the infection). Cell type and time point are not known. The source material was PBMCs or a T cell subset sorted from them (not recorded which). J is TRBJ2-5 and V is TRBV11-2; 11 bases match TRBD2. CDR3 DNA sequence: TGTGCCAGCAGCTTTACTAGCGGGGGCCAAGAGACCCAGTACTTC. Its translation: CASSFTSGGQETQYF.